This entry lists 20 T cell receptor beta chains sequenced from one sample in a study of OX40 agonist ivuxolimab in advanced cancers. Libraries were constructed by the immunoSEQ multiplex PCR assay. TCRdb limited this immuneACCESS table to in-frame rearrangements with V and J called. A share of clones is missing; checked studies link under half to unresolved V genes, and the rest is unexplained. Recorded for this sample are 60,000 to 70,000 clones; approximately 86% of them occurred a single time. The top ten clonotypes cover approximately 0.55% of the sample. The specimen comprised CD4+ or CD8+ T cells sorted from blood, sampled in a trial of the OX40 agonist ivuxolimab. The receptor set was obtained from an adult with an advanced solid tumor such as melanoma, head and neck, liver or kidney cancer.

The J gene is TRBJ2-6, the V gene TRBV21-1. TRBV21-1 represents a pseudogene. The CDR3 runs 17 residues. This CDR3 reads CASSKVPATVGANVLTF. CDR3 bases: TGTGCCAGCAGCAAAGTCCCGGCGACGGTAGGGGCCAACGTCCTGACTTTC.

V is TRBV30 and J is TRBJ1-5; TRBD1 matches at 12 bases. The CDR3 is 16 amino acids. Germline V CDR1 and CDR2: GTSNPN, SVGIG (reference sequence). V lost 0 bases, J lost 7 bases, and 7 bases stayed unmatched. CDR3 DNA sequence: TGTGCCTGGAGTGTAAAAGGGACAGGGGGCTCGCAGCCCCAGCATTTT. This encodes CAWSVKGTGGSQPQHF.

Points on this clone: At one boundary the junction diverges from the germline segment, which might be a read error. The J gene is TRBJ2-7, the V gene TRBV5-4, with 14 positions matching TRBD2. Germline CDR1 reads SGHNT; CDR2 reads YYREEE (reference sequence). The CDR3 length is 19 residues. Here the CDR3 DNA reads TGTGCCAGCAGCTCCCCGACTAGCGGGAGGGCCGGATTCTCCAACGAGCAGTACTTC. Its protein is CASSSPTSGRAGFSNEQYF.

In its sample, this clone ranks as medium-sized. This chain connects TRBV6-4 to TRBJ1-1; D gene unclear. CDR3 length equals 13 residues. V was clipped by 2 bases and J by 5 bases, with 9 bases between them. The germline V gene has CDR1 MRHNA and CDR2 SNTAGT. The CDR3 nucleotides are TGTGCCAGCAGTGACAGGGATAGGACTGAAGCTTTCTTT. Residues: CASSDRDRTEAFF.

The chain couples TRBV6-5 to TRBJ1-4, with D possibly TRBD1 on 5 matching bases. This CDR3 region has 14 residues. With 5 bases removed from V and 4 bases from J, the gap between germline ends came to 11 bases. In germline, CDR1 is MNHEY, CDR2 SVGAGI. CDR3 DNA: TGTGCCAGCAGTAGACAGACTAATAATGAAAAACTGTTTTTT. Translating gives CASSRQTNNEKLFF.

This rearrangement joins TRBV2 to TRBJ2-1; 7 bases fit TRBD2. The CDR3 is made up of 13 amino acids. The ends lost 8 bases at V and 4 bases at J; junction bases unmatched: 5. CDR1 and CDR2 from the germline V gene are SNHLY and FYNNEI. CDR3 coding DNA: TGTGCCAGCGTCCCAGCGGGGTACAATGAGCAGTTCTTC. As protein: CASVPAGYNEQFF.

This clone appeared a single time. CDR3 in DNA: TGCGCCAGCAGGTCCGGGACAGGGGGATTCTACGAGCAGTACTTC. Its protein is CASRSGTGGFYEQYF. This chain uses TRBV5-1 with TRBJ2-7; 11 nucleotides align to TRBD1. The V gene's germline CDR1 is SGHRS and CDR2 YFSETQ. V trimming: 5 bases; J trimming: 3 bases; junction bases outside the gene matches: 7. The CDR3 is 15 amino acids.

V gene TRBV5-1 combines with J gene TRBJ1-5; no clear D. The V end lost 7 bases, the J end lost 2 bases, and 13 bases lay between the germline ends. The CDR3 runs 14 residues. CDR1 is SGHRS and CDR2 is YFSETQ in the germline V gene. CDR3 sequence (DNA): TGCGCCAGCTCCGAAGGCGGGGGCAATCAGCCCCAGCATTTT. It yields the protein CASSEGGGNQPQHF.

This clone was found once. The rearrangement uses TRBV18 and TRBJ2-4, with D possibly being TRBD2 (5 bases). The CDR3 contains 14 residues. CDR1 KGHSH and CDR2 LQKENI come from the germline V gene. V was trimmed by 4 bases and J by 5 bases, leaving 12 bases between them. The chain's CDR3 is CASSQSAAENIQYF. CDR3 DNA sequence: TGTGCCAGCTCACAGTCGGCAGCGGAAAACATTCAGTACTTC. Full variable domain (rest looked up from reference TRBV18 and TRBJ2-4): NAGVMQNPRHLVRRRGQEARLRCSPMKGHSHVYWYRQLPEEGLKFMVYLQKENIIDESGMPKERFSAEFPKEGPSILRIQQVVRGDSAAYFCASSQSAAENIQYFGAGTRLSVL.

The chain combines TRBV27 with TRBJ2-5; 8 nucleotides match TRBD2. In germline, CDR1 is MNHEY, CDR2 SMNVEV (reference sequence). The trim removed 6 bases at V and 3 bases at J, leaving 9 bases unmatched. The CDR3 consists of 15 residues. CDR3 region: CASRGSGEPKETQYF. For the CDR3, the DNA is TGTGCCAGCAGGGGTAGCGGGGAACCGAAAGAGACCCAGTACTTC.

The CDR3 protein is CASSSQTTGGTEAFF. CDR3 in DNA: TGCGCCAGCAGCTCCCAAACGACAGGGGGGACTGAAGCTTTCTTT. The rearrangement uses TRBV5-1 and TRBJ1-1; TRBD1 aligns across 9 bases. Germline V gene data show CDR1 as SGHRS and CDR2 as YFSETQ. CDR3 length: 15 residues. V lost 3 bases, J lost 5 bases, and 8 bases stayed unmatched. The complete variable domain, with remaining parts taken from reference TRBV5-1 and TRBJ1-1, reads KAGVTQTPRYLIKTRGQQVTLSCSPISGHRSVSWYQQTPGQGLQFLFEYFSETQRNKGNFPGRFSGRQFSNSRSEMNVSTLELGDSALYLCASSSQTTGGTEAFFGQGTRLTVV.

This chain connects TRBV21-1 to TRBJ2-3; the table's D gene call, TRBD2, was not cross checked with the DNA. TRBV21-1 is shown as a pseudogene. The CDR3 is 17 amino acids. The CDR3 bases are TGTGCCAGCAGCGCATACAGGAGGACTAGCGGCACAGATACGCAGTATTTT. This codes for CASSAYRRTSGTDTQYF.

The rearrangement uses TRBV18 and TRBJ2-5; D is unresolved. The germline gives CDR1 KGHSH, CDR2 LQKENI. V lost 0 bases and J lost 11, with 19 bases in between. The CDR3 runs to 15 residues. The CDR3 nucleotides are TGTGCCAGCTCACCACCGGGGATTAGCTTTACAGAGCAGTACTTC. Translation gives CASSPPGISFTEQYF.

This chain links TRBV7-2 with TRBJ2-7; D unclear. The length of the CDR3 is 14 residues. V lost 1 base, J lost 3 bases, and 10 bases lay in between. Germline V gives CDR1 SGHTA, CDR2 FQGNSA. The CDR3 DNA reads TGTGCCAGCAGCTTAGTTCCAGGTAGCTACGAGCAGTACTTC. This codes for CASSLVPGSYEQYF.

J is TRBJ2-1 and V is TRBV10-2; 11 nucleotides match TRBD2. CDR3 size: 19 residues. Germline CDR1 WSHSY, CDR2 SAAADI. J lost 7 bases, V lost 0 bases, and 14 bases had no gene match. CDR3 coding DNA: TGCGCCAGCAGTGAGTCCCTCGCGGATTCGGGACTAGCGGATAATGAGCAGTTCTTC. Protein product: CASSESLADSGLADNEQFF.

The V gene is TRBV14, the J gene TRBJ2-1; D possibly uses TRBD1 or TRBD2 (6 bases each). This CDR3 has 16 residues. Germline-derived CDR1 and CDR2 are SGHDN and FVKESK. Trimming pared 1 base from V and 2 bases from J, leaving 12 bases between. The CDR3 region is CASSQGGAGTYNEQFF. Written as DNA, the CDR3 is TGTGCCAGCAGCCAAGGGGGGGCCGGGACCTACAATGAGCAGTTCTTC.

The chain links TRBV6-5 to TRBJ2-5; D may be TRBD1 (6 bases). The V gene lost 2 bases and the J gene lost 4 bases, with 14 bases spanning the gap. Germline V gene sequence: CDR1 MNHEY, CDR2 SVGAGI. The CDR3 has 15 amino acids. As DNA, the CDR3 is TGTGCCAGCAGTTACAAGGGGGTGAGACTAGAGACCCAGTACTTC. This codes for CASSYKGVRLETQYF.

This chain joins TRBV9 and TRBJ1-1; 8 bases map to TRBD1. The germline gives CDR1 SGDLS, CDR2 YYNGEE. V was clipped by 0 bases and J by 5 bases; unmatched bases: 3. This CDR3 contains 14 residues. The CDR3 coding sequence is TGTGCCAGCAGCGTAGAACAGGGGGTAACTGAAGCTTTCTTT. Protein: CASSVEQGVTEAFF.

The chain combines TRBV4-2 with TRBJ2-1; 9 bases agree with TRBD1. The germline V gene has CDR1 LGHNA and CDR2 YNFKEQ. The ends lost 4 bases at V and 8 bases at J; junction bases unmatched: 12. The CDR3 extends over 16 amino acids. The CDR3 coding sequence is TGTGCCAGCAGCCTAGAACCCGGGACAGGGAACCATGAGCAGTTCTTC. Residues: CASSLEPGTGNHEQFF.

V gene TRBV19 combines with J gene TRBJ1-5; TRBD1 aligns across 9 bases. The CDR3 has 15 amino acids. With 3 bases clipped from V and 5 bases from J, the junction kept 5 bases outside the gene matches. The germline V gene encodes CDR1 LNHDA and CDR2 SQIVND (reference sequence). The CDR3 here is CASSIGQGIDQPQHF. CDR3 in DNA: TGTGCCAGTAGTATCGGACAGGGGATAGATCAGCCCCAGCATTTT.